The 12 T cell receptor beta chains in this list originate from one sample, sequenced in a study of CD8 T cells in ankylosing spondylitis (dated 2017 in TCRdb). The library was obtained by 5' RACE. TCRdb records Illumina HiSeq 2500 as the sequencer. TCRdb took the public reads, trimmed them with fastp at Q25, ran MiXCR for clone calling and kept in-frame beta chains. For every CDR3 protein sequence, its rows merge into one entry that carries the most common genes and DNA. This sample comprises 250,000 or so distinct CDR3 sequences, more than 15% of them detected only once. The ten largest clones represent around 30% of the sample. Source material: blood, either unsorted or a sorted T cell fraction (not recorded which). The receptors were gathered from a male donor with ankylosing spondylitis or in good health (not recorded which).

The chain carries TRBV14 and TRBJ1-2; D ambiguous. The CDR3 is 16 amino acids. V dropped 0 bases and J dropped 1 base, with 12 bases sitting between them. Germline values: CDR1 SGHDN, CDR2 FVKESK. CDR3 DNA sequence: TGTGCCAGCAGCCAAGAGATGGGTCGGGGTAACTATGGCTACACCTTC. Its protein product is CASSQEMGRGNYGYTF.

This clonotype occurred many times. J is TRBJ2-7 and V is TRBV20-1, with 11 bases matching TRBD2. The V and J ends lost 6 bases and 6 bases, in that order; junction bases with no gene match: 7. From germline, CDR1 is DFQATT and CDR2 SNEGSKA (reference sequence). This CDR3 is 13 amino acids long. This chain's CDR3 is CSAFSGGVGEQYF. In DNA form, the CDR3 reads TGCAGTGCGTTTAGCGGGGGGGTAGGCGAGCAGTACTTC.

In this sample, this clonotype turned up a few times. The rearrangement links TRBV7-9 to TRBJ2-1, with 7 positions matching TRBD2. Trimming removed 5 bases from V and 0 bases from J; junction bases left unmatched: 10. This CDR3 is built from 17 residues. Germline CDR1 SEHNR, CDR2 FQNEAQ (reference sequence). CDR3 in amino acids: CASSTPFGGSSYNEQFF. DNA for the CDR3: TGTGCCAGCAGCACCCCTTTCGGGGGGAGCTCCTACAATGAGCAGTTCTTC. Supplemented by reference TRBV7-9 and TRBJ2-1, the full variable domain reads DTGVSQNPRHKITKRGQNVTFRCDPISEHNRLYWYRQTLGQGPEFLTYFQNEAQLEKSRLLSDRFSAERPKGSFSTLEIQRTEQGDSAMYLCASSTPFGGSSYNEQFFGPGTRLTVL.

This chain's CDR3 is CASSPFGASTDTQYF. The CDR3 coding sequence is TGTGCCAGCAGCCCGTTTGGAGCTAGCACAGATACGCAGTATTTT. This chain links TRBV14 with TRBJ2-3; D is undetermined. Germline V CDR1 and CDR2: SGHDN, FVKESK. Trimming took off 4 bases at V and 0 bases at J, with 11 bases between the two ends. CDR3 length: 15 residues.

This clonotype appeared a few times. The chain uses TRBV7-9 and TRBJ2-7; D not resolved. There are 14 residues in the CDR3. Trimming pared 2 bases from V and 0 bases from J, leaving 8 bases between. CDR1 SEHNR and CDR2 FQNEAQ come from the germline V gene (reference sequence). CDR3 sequence (DNA): TGTGCCAGCAGCTTATTTGAAGCCTCCTACGAGCAGTACTTC. This gives the protein CASSLFEASYEQYF.

V and J are TRBV10-3 and TRBJ2-7; D might be TRBD1 (6 bases). V was trimmed by 10 bases and J by 3 bases, leaving 19 bases between them. The CDR3 consists of 14 residues. CDR1 and CDR2 from the germline V gene are ENHRY and SYGVKD. The CDR3 region is CATKTDRNNYEQYF. CDR3 bases: TGTGCCACTAAAACCGACAGGAACAACTACGAGCAGTACTTC.

The genes are TRBV10-2 and TRBJ1-5; no reliable D call. This CDR3 has 17 amino acids. Per germline, CDR1 WSHSY and CDR2 SAAADI. The ends were cut back, 0 bases at V and 2 bases at J, with 14 bases in the middle. The CDR3 DNA reads as TGCGCCAGCAGTGAGTCACGGGGATTGGAGGGCAATCAGCCCCAGCATTTT. This codes for CASSESRGLEGNQPQHF.

The rearrangement uses TRBV10-3 and TRBJ1-2; D might be TRBD1 (5 bases). Germline loops: CDR1 ENHRY, CDR2 SYGVKD. V was clipped by 6 bases and J by 3 bases, with 11 bases between them. The CDR3 has 13 residues. The CDR3 sequence is CAIRRTGHYGYTF. In DNA form, the CDR3 reads TGTGCCATCAGACGGACGGGGCACTATGGCTACACCTTC.

The chain couples TRBV7-9 to TRBJ1-1, with 10 bases lining up with TRBD1. V trimming: 4 bases; J trimming: 8 bases; junction bases outside the gene matches: 7. Germline-derived CDR1 and CDR2 are SEHNR and FQNEAQ (reference sequence). This CDR3 region has 14 residues. Here the CDR3 reads CASSSGQGISEAFF. As DNA, the CDR3 is TGTGCCAGCAGCTCGGGACAGGGGATTTCCGAAGCTTTCTTT.

This clonotype was detected a few times. The chain has TRBV28 and TRBJ2-3; D gene ambiguous. The length of the CDR3 is 14 residues. Germline values: CDR1 MDHEN, CDR2 SYDVKM. The ends were cut back, 4 bases at V and 1 base at J, with 9 bases in the middle. The CDR3 reads CASSSYSGTDTQYF. The CDR3 bases are TGTGCCAGCAGTTCGTATTCAGGCACAGATACGCAGTATTTT.

The V gene is TRBV29-1, the J gene TRBJ2-5, with 7 bases fitting TRBD2. Losses at the gene ends were 6 bases for V and 5 bases for J; bases not matched to a gene: 18. Germline CDR1 and CDR2: SQVTM and ANQGSEA. The CDR3 loop spans 16 amino acids. The CDR3: CSVGGMRNLPVETQYF. CDR3 sequence (DNA): TGCAGCGTCGGGGGGATGCGGAACCTACCCGTGGAGACCCAGTACTTC. Drawing the rest from reference TRBV29-1 and TRBJ2-5, the complete variable domain is SAVISQKPSRDICQRGTSLTIQCQVDSQVTMMFWYRQQPGQSLTLIATANQGSEATYESGFVIDKFPISRPNLTFSTLTVSNMSPEDSSIYLCSVGGMRNLPVETQYFGPGTRLLVL.

The table lists this clonotype with a few counts. This sequence joins TRBV4-1 and TRBJ2-7; D could derive from TRBD1 or TRBD2 (5 bases each). CDR3 size: 13 residues. In germline, CDR1 is MGHRA, CDR2 YSYEKL. V was pared by 5 bases and J by 6 bases, with 14 bases between. This chain's CDR3 is CASSWGAGGEQYF. CDR3 in DNA: TGCGCCAGCAGCTGGGGCGCGGGCGGCGAGCAGTACTTC.